Sequencing of this T cell receptor (beta chain) was carried out in a study of blood T cell repertoires in COVID-19. Study-level background: COVID-19 samples from acute and convalescent phases originated in the United States, Italy and Spain. T cells, B-cell-depleted T cells, or PBMCs supplied cDNA or gDNA.

Patients from Seattle were sampled longitudinally, starting during active infection. Using immunoSEQ multiplex PCR, the repertoire was profiled, and TCRdb retains in-frame clones only, with some absent. The data contain 230,000 or so clones, 90% of them singletons. The clonotype was recovered from a woman aged 55-69 years with COVID-19, enrolled during active disease. The sample was peripheral blood.

CDR3 sequence reads: CASSQRGLRDSPLHF. CDR3 coding DNA: TGTGCCAGCAGCCAGCGGGGGCTTCGGGACTCACCCCTCCACTTT. This sequence joins TRBV14 and TRBJ1-6, with D possibly matching TRBD1 (6 bases). Germline V gene sequence: CDR1 SGHDN, CDR2 FVKESK. The CDR3 totals 15 residues. Trimming pared 3 bases from V and 10 bases from J, leaving 16 bases between. The variable domain in full, with the rest retrieved from reference TRBV14 and TRBJ1-6, is EAGVTQFPSHSVIEKGQTVTLRCDPISGHDNLYWYRRVMGKEIKFLLHFVKESKQDESGMPNNRFLAERTGGTYSTLKVQPAELEDSGVYFCASSQRGLRDSPLHFGNGTRLTVT.